The 23 T cell receptor beta chains in this list originate from one sample, sequenced in a study of OX40 agonist ivuxolimab in advanced cancers. The assay was immunoSEQ multiplex PCR, and TCRdb's table has in-frame clones only and misses some. The table includes around 100,000 clones, 91% detected once. This specimen consisted of CD4+ or CD8+ T cells sorted from blood, obtained in a trial of the OX40 agonist ivuxolimab. The receptors were gathered from an adult with an advanced solid tumor such as melanoma, head and neck, liver or kidney cancer.

The chain combines TRBV5-1 with TRBJ2-1; 11 bases match TRBD2. V lost 3 bases and J lost 6; bases outside the gene matches: 8. The CDR3 length is 16 residues. The germline V gene has CDR1 SGHRS and CDR2 YFSETQ. The CDR3 loop reads CASSSKTSGIVNEQFF. DNA of the CDR3: TGCGCCAGCAGCTCCAAGACTAGCGGGATCGTCAATGAGCAGTTCTTC.

This chain joins TRBV11-2 and TRBJ2-3, with D perhaps given as TRBD1 or TRBD2 (5 bases each). Trimming shortened V by 3 bases and J by 8 bases, and 12 bases separated the two germline ends. CDR3 length: 13 residues. Germline CDR1 and CDR2: SGHAT and FQNNGV. The CDR3 here is CASSFRVEGTQYF. The CDR3 DNA sequence: TGTGCCAGCAGCTTCAGGGTTGAGGGTACGCAGTATTTT.

CDR3 protein: CASGQPATNEKLFF. CDR3 coding DNA: TGTGCCAGCGGCCAGCCTGCAACTAATGAAAAACTGTTTTTT. The chain employs TRBV6-5 and TRBJ1-4; D is unresolved. Per germline, CDR1 MNHEY and CDR2 SVGAGI. CDR3 length: 14 residues. V lost 8 bases to trimming and J lost 0 bases, with 10 bases between them.

The rearrangement links TRBV7-2 to TRBJ1-2; tentative D call: TRBD1 (5 bases). This CDR3 has 12 amino acids. The germline V gene has CDR1 SGHTA and CDR2 FQGNSA. Deletions cut 4 bases from V and 7 bases from J, with 10 bases between. CDR3 in amino acids: CASSSTGGGYTF. DNA of the CDR3: TGTGCCAGCAGCTCGACCGGGGGTGGCTACACCTTC.

The chain couples TRBV7-9 to TRBJ1-4, with D possibly TRBD1 on 5 matching bases. The CDR3 has 15 residues. The V end lost 5 bases, the J end lost 5 bases, and 15 bases lay between the germline ends. Germline-derived CDR1 and CDR2 are SEHNR and FQNEAQ (reference sequence). Here the CDR3 reads CASSLGGGRNEKLFF. DNA for the CDR3: TGTGCCAGCAGCCTTGGTGGGGGACGGAATGAAAAACTGTTTTTT.

The chain links TRBV4-2 to TRBJ2-1; weak D call: TRBD2 (5 bases). This CDR3 has 18 residues. Trimming left V 4 bases short and J 3 bases short, with 22 bases between. From germline, CDR1 is LGHNA and CDR2 YNFKEQ. The CDR3 loop reads CASSLRLGGQAGYNEQFF. The CDR3 DNA reads as TGTGCCAGCAGCCTCCGGCTAGGCGGCCAGGCGGGCTACAATGAGCAGTTCTTC.

The chain combines TRBV28 with TRBJ2-7, with D hard to call. Between the trimmed V and J ends, which lost 3 bases and 2 bases, there was a span of 11 bases. Germline loops: CDR1 MDHEN, CDR2 SYDVKM. The CDR3 has 14 residues. The CDR3 sequence is CASSFWVEPYEQYF. For the CDR3, the DNA is TGTGCCAGCAGTTTTTGGGTGGAACCCTACGAGCAGTACTTC.

CDR3 coding DNA: TGCGCCAGCAGCTTGGGAGGGGGAACACTGACGAACACTGAAGCTTTCTTT. It translates to CASSLGGGTLTNTEAFF. This chain joins TRBV5-1 and TRBJ1-1, with D maybe TRBD1 (6 bases). CDR1 SGHRS and CDR2 YFSETQ come from the germline V gene. The V end lost 0 bases, the J end lost 1 base, and 16 bases lay between the germline ends. CDR3 size: 17 residues.

This chain joins TRBV18 and TRBJ2-7; D unclear. V was trimmed by 1 base and J by 0 bases, leaving 4 bases between them. This CDR3 has 13 residues. Germline V CDR1 and CDR2: KGHSH, LQKENI. CDR3: CASSPHDSYEQYF. In DNA form, the CDR3 reads TGTGCCAGCTCACCACATGACTCCTACGAGCAGTACTTC.

The CDR3 is CASSLRNAGVLGELFF. The CDR3 DNA is TGTGCCAGCAGTTTAAGGAACGCCGGGGTCCTCGGGGAGCTGTTTTTT. The J gene is TRBJ2-2, the V gene TRBV28; tentative D call: TRBD2 (5 bases). The CDR3 covers 16 residues. Trimming took off 2 bases at V and 7 bases at J, with 17 bases between the two ends. The V gene's germline CDR1 is MDHEN and CDR2 SYDVKM.

The chain combines TRBV7-9 with TRBJ2-1; 9 positions match TRBD2. V lost 1 base to trimming and J lost 1 base; unmatched junction nucleotides: 2. The V gene's germline CDR1 is SEHNR and CDR2 FQNEAQ (reference sequence). CDR3 size: 16 residues. This CDR3 is CASSLGTSESYNEQFF. The CDR3 DNA reads as TGTGCCAGCAGCTTAGGGACTAGCGAATCCTACAATGAGCAGTTCTTC.

The V call is TRBV5-5, the J call TRBJ2-2; the D gene is possibly TRBD1 (6 bases). The V gene's germline CDR1 is SGHKS and CDR2 YYEKEE (reference sequence). The length of the CDR3 is 17 residues. V was trimmed by 4 bases and J by 4 bases, leaving 20 bases between them. CDR3 nucleotide sequence: TGTGCCAGCAGCCCTTGGTACCAGGGGCGAAGCACCGGGGAGCTGTTTTTT. This codes for CASSPWYQGRSTGELFF.

The rearrangement joins TRBV11-2 to TRBJ2-5; 8 bases fit TRBD2. CDR3 size: 13 residues. Germline V gives CDR1 SGHAT, CDR2 FQNNGV. V lost 5 bases to trimming and J lost 4 bases; unmatched junction nucleotides: 3. The CDR3 protein is CASSAGLGETQYF. DNA of the CDR3: TGTGCCAGCAGCGCGGGACTAGGAGAGACCCAGTACTTC.

V and J are TRBV9 and TRBJ2-7; D remains unclear. Trimming pared 0 bases from V and 5 bases from J, leaving 12 bases between. The CDR3 covers 14 residues. The germline CDR1 and CDR2 sequences are SGDLS and YYNGEE. CDR3 protein: CASSVEQYVDEQYF. CDR3 sequence (DNA): TGTGCCAGCAGCGTAGAACAGTATGTCGACGAGCAGTACTTC.

The J gene is TRBJ1-2, the V gene TRBV6-5, with TRBD1 matching 9 bases. The CDR3 consists of 12 residues. V was clipped by 5 bases and J by 8 bases; unmatched bases: 3. Germline CDR1 is MNHEY and CDR2 is SVGAGI. The CDR3 region has the DNA TGTGCCAGCAGTCCGGGACAGGGAGGCTACACCTTC. Translating gives CASSPGQGGYTF.

The rearrangement uses TRBV4-2 and TRBJ2-5; weak D call: TRBD1 (5 bases). Germline V gene sequence: CDR1 LGHNA, CDR2 YNFKEQ. V shed 5 bases and J shed 2 bases, with 12 bases lying between them. The CDR3 length is 14 residues. The CDR3 sequence is CASSTAPGQETQYF. As DNA, the CDR3 is TGTGCCAGCAGCACCGCCCCAGGGCAAGAGACCCAGTACTTC.

V usage is TRBV27 and J usage is TRBJ2-3; 11 bases fit TRBD2. Germline CDR1 is MNHEY and CDR2 is SMNVEV (reference sequence). The V gene end was trimmed by 5 bases and the J gene end by 3 bases; junction bases not matched to a gene: 4. This CDR3 contains 15 residues. The CDR3 coding sequence is TGTGCCAGCAGTACATGGACTAGCGGGACAGATACGCAGTATTTT. Amino acids: CASSTWTSGTDTQYF.

The chain has TRBV7-2 and TRBJ2-1; D not certain. V lost 3 bases and J lost 5, with 11 bases in between. The V gene's germline CDR1 is SGHTA and CDR2 FQGNSA. CDR3 length equals 14 residues. CDR3 in amino acids: CASSFIAQNNEQFF. The DNA of the CDR3 is TGTGCCAGCAGCTTCATCGCGCAGAACAATGAGCAGTTCTTC.

The chain joins TRBV28 to TRBJ2-2, with 7 bases lining up with TRBD1. The CDR3 is 14 residues long. Trimming removed 7 bases from V and 4 bases from J; junction bases left unmatched: 6. Germline-derived CDR1 and CDR2 are MDHEN and SYDVKM. The CDR3 region is CASIDRAVTGELFF. DNA for the CDR3: TGTGCCAGCATCGACAGGGCAGTCACCGGGGAGCTGTTTTTT. The whole variable domain, filled in from reference TRBV28 and TRBJ2-2, reads DVKVTQSSRYLVKRTGEKVFLECVQDMDHENMFWYRQDPGLGLRLIYFSYDVKMKEKGDIPEGYSVSREKKERFSLILESASTNQTSMYLCASIDRAVTGELFFGEGSRLTVL.

The V gene is TRBV7-2, the J gene TRBJ2-1; no firm D call. This CDR3 has 14 amino acids. Trimming left V 8 bases short and J 6 bases short, with 17 bases between. CDR1 is SGHTA, CDR2 FQGNSA, per germline. The CDR3 DNA is TGTGCCAGCGCTTCATCGCTGGGATCCAATGAGCAGTTCTTC. Protein product: CASASSLGSNEQFF.

The chain combines TRBV19 with TRBJ1-2; TRBD1 matches 7 bases. V lost 3 bases to trimming and J lost 0 bases; unmatched junction nucleotides: 1. This CDR3 spans 14 amino acids. Germline V gives CDR1 LNHDA, CDR2 SQIVND (reference sequence). The CDR3 spells CASSIGTANYGYTF. The CDR3 DNA sequence: TGTGCCAGTAGTATCGGGACAGCTAACTATGGCTACACCTTC.

The genes are TRBV4-2 and TRBJ1-1; no reliable D call. V shed 0 bases and J shed 3 bases, with 17 bases lying between them. The CDR3 sequence is 17 residues long. Germline V gene sequence: CDR1 LGHNA, CDR2 YNFKEQ. CDR3 residues: CASSQDRFGLLDTEAFF. DNA for the CDR3: TGTGCCAGCAGCCAAGATAGGTTCGGATTATTAGACACTGAAGCTTTCTTT.

The chain joins TRBV11-2 to TRBJ1-4; D not resolved. CDR1 SGHAT and CDR2 FQNNGV come from the germline V gene. The CDR3 loop spans 16 amino acids. Trimming removed 1 base at V and 4 bases at J, with 13 bases between. The CDR3 loop is CASSLVPGKNNEKLFF. DNA of the CDR3: TGTGCCAGCAGCTTAGTCCCAGGCAAAAATAATGAAAAACTGTTTTTT.